The 17 T cell receptor beta chains presented below share a single source sample, sequenced in a study of blood T cell repertoires in COVID-19. TCRdb's copy holds only in-frame clones and misses some; the assay was immunoSEQ multiplex PCR. This table has about 120,000 clones, approximately 92% appearing once. The source material was peripheral blood. These receptors all come from a man in his 70s with active or convalescent COVID-19.

This clone was picked up a small number of times. V is TRBV28 and J is TRBJ1-5; D not certain. The V end lost 3 bases, the J end lost 5 bases, and 11 bases lay between the germline ends. The CDR3 is 14 amino acids. From germline, CDR1 is MDHEN and CDR2 SYDVKM. In nucleotides, the CDR3 is TGTGCCAGCAGTTTTCGGGATTGGGATCAGCCCCAGCATTTT. This gives the protein CASSFRDWDQPQHF.

The chain employs TRBV9 and TRBJ1-2; 9 bases are a match to TRBD1. V lost 6 bases, J lost 5 bases, and 8 bases stayed unmatched. Germline-derived CDR1 and CDR2 are SGDLS and YYNGEE. The CDR3 covers 14 residues. CDR3 nucleotide sequence: TGTGCCAGCACAGGACAGGGGAAAAGTTATGGCTACACCTTC. Translation gives CASTGQGKSYGYTF.

The V and J genes are TRBV27 and TRBJ2-7; 10 bases agree with TRBD2. J gave up 4 bases and V 0 bases, and 9 bases lay outside the gene matches. Germline assignment: CDR1 MNHEY and CDR2 SMNVEV (reference sequence). The CDR3 has 17 amino acids. The CDR3 loop reads CASSLSPSGRAVYEQYF. Written as DNA, the CDR3 is TGTGCCAGCAGTTTATCTCCTAGCGGGAGAGCTGTTTACGAGCAGTACTTC.

In this sample, this clone turned up once. The rearrangement joins TRBV29-1 to TRBJ1-4; perhaps TRBD1 as D (6 bases). V was trimmed by 4 bases and J by 5 bases, leaving 8 bases between them. The CDR3 runs to 12 residues. CDR1 SQVTM and CDR2 ANQGSEA come from the germline V gene. The CDR3 region is CSVGGQNEKLFF. In DNA form, the CDR3 reads TGCAGCGTTGGGGGGCAGAATGAAAAACTGTTTTTT.

The CDR3 region is CASSYSSLGARQPQHF. In DNA form, the CDR3 reads TGTGCCAGCAGTTACTCGAGTCTAGGGGCGCGTCAGCCCCAGCATTTT. V usage is TRBV6-5 and J usage is TRBJ1-5; perhaps TRBD1 as D (5 bases). The germline gives CDR1 MNHEY, CDR2 SVGAGI. V was shortened by 0 bases and J by 6 bases, with 15 bases between the two germline ends. The CDR3 extends over 16 amino acids.

This chain connects TRBV28 to TRBJ2-7, with a possible D match to TRBD2 (6 bases). With 6 bases removed from V and 0 bases from J, the gap between germline ends came to 24 bases. The CDR3 runs to 18 residues. Germline V lookup: CDR1 MDHEN, CDR2 SYDVKM. The CDR3 nucleotides read TGTGCCAGCAGCCACTTGGGATGGGGGGAGGTGGGCTCCTACGAGCAGTACTTC. It is translated as CASSHLGWGEVGSYEQYF. The full variable domain, completed using reference TRBV28 and TRBJ2-7, is DVKVTQSSRYLVKRTGEKVFLECVQDMDHENMFWYRQDPGLGLRLIYFSYDVKMKEKGDIPEGYSVSREKKERFSLILESASTNQTSMYLCASSHLGWGEVGSYEQYFGPGTRLTVT.

This clone has only one observation. The chain carries TRBV7-9 and TRBJ2-5, with 11 nucleotides matching TRBD2. Germline V gives CDR1 SEHNR, CDR2 FQNEAQ (reference sequence). CDR3 length equals 15 residues. V shed 5 bases and J 2 bases; nucleotides not matched to a gene: 4. CDR3 loop: CASSMGLAAQETQYF. As DNA, the CDR3 is TGTGCCAGCAGCATGGGACTAGCGGCACAAGAGACCCAGTACTTC. The full variable domain, rest sourced from reference TRBV7-9 and TRBJ2-5, is DTGVSQNPRHKITKRGQNVTFRCDPISEHNRLYWYRQTLGQGPEFLTYFQNEAQLEKSRLLSDRFSAERPKGSFSTLEIQRTEQGDSAMYLCASSMGLAAQETQYFGPGTRLLVL.

The J gene is TRBJ2-1, the V gene TRBV13; D is perhaps TRBD2 (5 bases). The CDR3 consists of 15 residues. The V end was cut by 0 bases, the J end by 0 bases, with 6 bases between. The germline CDR1 and CDR2 sequences are PRHDT and FYEKMQ (reference sequence). CDR3 region: CASSLGGSSYNEQFF. CDR3 coding DNA: TGTGCCAGCAGCTTAGGTGGGAGCTCCTACAATGAGCAGTTCTTC.

The chain couples TRBV6-1 to TRBJ1-5; TRBD1 is a possible D gene (5 bases). Trimming left V 2 bases short and J 6 bases short, with 11 bases between. This CDR3 region has 14 residues. CDR1 and CDR2 from the germline V gene are MNHNS and SASEGT. The CDR3, as DNA: TGTGCCAGCAGTGAATGGCAGGGCGGTCAGCCCCAGCATTTT. Its translation is CASSEWQGGQPQHF.

There are a few counts of this clone. V is TRBV4-1 and J is TRBJ2-3; 7 nucleotides agree with TRBD2. Unmatched junction bases numbered 9, after V lost 4 bases and J lost 2 bases. CDR3 length equals 16 residues. Germline V gene lookup returns CDR1 MGHRA and CDR2 YSYEKL. CDR3 sequence: CASSREPGGLTDTQYF. For the CDR3, the DNA is TGCGCCAGCAGCCGGGAACCGGGAGGACTCACAGATACGCAGTATTTT.

The chain carries TRBV9 and TRBJ1-3, with 9 nucleotides matching TRBD1. Unmatched junction bases numbered 7, after V lost 2 bases and J lost 7 bases. The CDR3 covers 15 residues. CDR1 is SGDLS, CDR2 YYNGEE, per germline. Here the CDR3 reads CASSVMTGGTNTIYF. The CDR3 DNA follows: TGTGCCAGCAGCGTCATGACAGGGGGGACGAACACCATATATTTT. Full variable domain (outside the CDR3, taken from reference TRBV9 and TRBJ1-3): DSGVTQTPKHLITATGQRVTLRCSPRSGDLSVYWYQQSLDQGLQFLIQYYNGEERAKGNILERFSAQQFPDLHSELNLSSLELGDSALYFCASSVMTGGTNTIYFGEGSWLTVV.

The chain carries TRBV7-2 and TRBJ2-1; the D gene is possibly TRBD1 (6 bases). Germline V gene sequence: CDR1 SGHTA, CDR2 FQGNSA. The CDR3 runs to 12 residues. The ends were cut back, 1 base at V and 11 bases at J, with 9 bases in the middle. The CDR3 loop is CASSLDRVKQFF. The DNA for the CDR3 is TGTGCCAGCAGCTTAGACAGGGTGAAGCAGTTCTTC.

The chain combines TRBV10-1 with TRBJ2-2, with 7 bases aligning to TRBD2. The V gene's germline CDR1 is WNHNN and CDR2 SYGVQD (reference sequence). The junction had 7 bases not matched to a gene; V was cut back by 4 bases and J by 11 bases. The CDR3 contains 13 residues. CDR3: CASSAGGRPELFF. The CDR3 bases are TGCGCCAGCAGTGCGGGGGGACGACCAGAGCTGTTTTTT.

This clone was detected a few times. This rearrangement joins TRBV15 to TRBJ2-7, with D unclear. Germline lookup yields CDR1 LNHNV and CDR2 YYDKDF (reference sequence). V lost 3 bases, J lost 7 bases, and 10 bases lay in between. The CDR3 is 12 amino acids. The CDR3 DNA reads as TGTGCCACCAGCAGGGAAACGCGGGAGCAGTACTTC. This translates into CATSRETREQYF.

The chain combines TRBV7-8 with TRBJ2-3, with 15 bases lining up with TRBD2. V shed 3 bases, J shed 5 bases, and the junction held 6 bases outside the gene matches. The CDR3 spans 17 residues. Germline lookup yields CDR1 SGHVS and CDR2 FQNEAQ. The CDR3: CASSLGAGLAGGDTQYF. In DNA form, the CDR3 reads TGTGCCAGCAGCTTGGGAGCGGGACTAGCGGGAGGAGATACGCAGTATTTT.

In this sample, this clone turned up once. The rearrangement joins TRBV19 to TRBJ1-1; 7 bases agree with TRBD1. The germline V gene encodes CDR1 LNHDA and CDR2 SQIVND (reference sequence). This CDR3 is built from 14 residues. V was pared by 5 bases and J by 10 bases, with 13 bases of the junction left unmatched. The CDR3 protein is CASSRQGADSAAFF. The CDR3 DNA reads as TGTGCCAGTAGTCGACAGGGTGCTGATTCCGCAGCTTTCTTT.

CDR3 in amino acids: CASRGGTHNTGELFF. The CDR3 region has the DNA TGTGCCAGCAGGGGGGGGACTCACAACACCGGGGAGCTGTTTTTT. This chain connects TRBV28 to TRBJ2-2; 7 nucleotides line up with TRBD2. The CDR3 loop spans 15 amino acids. Trimming removed 6 bases from V and 2 bases from J; junction bases left unmatched: 6. The V gene's germline CDR1 is MDHEN and CDR2 SYDVKM.